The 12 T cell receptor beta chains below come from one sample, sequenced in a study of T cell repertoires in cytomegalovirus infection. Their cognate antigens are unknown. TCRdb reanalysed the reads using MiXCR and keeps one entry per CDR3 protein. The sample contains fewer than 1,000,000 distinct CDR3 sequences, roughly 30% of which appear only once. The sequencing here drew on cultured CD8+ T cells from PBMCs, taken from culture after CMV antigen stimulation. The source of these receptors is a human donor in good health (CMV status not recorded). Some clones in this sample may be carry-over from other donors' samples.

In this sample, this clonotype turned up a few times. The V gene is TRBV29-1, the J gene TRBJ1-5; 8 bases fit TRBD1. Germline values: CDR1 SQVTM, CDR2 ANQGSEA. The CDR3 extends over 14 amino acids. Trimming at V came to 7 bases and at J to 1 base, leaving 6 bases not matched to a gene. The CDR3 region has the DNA TGCAGCGGTAAGACAGGGGCCAGCAATCAGCCCCAGCATTTT. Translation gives CSGKTGASNQPQHF. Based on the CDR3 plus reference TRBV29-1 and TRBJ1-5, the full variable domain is SAVISQKPSRDICQRGTSLTIQCQVDSQVTMMFWYRQQPGQSLTLIATANQGSEATYESGFVIDKFPISRPNLTFSTLTVSNMSPEDSSIYLCSGKTGASNQPQHFGDGTRLSIL.

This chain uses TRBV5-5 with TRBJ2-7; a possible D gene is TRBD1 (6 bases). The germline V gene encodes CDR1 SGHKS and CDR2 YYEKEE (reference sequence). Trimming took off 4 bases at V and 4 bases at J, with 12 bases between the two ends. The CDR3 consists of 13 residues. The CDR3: CASSLGHSYEQYV. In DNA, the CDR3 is TGTGCCAGCAGCCTGGGACACTCGTACGAGCAGTACGTC.

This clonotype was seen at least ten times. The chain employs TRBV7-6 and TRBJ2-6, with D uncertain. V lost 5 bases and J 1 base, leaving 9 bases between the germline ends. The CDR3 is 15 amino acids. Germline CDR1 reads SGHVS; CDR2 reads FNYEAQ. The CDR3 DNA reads TGTGCCAGCAGCCATTGGGAATCTGGGGCCAACGTCCTGACTTTC. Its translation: CASSHWESGANVLTF. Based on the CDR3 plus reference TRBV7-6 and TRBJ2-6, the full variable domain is GAGVSQSPRYKVTKRGQDVALRCDPISGHVSLYWYRQALGQGPEFLTYFNYEAQQDKSGLPNDRFSAERPEGSISTLTIQRTEQRDSAMYRCASSHWESGANVLTFGAGSRLTVL.

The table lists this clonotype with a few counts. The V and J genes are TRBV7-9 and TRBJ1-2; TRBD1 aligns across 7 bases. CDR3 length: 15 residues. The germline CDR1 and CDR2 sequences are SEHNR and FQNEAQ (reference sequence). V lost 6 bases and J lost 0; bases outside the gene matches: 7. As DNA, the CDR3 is TGTGCCAGCAGATCCTCCAGGGGGACTAACTATGGCTACACCTTC. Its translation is CASRSSRGTNYGYTF.

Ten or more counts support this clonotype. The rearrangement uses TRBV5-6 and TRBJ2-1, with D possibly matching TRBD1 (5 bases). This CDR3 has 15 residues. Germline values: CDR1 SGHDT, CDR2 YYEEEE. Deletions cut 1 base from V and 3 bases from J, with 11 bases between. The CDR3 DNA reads TGTGCCAGCAGCTTGCAAGGGGTTAGCTACAATGAGCAGTTCTTC. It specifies CASSLQGVSYNEQFF.

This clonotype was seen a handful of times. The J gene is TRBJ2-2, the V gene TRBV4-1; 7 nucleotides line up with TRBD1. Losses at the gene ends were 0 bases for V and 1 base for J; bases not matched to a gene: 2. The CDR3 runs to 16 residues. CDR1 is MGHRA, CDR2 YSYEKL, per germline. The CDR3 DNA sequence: TGCGCCAGCAGCCAAGATCGGACAGGGAACACCGGGGAGCTGTTTTTT. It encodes CASSQDRTGNTGELFF.

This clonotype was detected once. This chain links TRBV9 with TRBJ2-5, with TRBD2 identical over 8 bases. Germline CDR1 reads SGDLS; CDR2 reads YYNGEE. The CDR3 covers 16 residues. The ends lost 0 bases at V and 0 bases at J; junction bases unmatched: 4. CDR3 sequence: CASSVGKRGYQETQYF. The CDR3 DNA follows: TGTGCCAGCAGCGTAGGAAAGCGGGGGTACCAAGAGACCCAGTACTTC.

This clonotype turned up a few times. This CDR3 is CASSDSGGGYTF. For the CDR3, the DNA is TGTGCCAGCAGTGACTCTGGGGGTGGCTACACCTTC. The V gene is TRBV6-4, the J gene TRBJ1-2; tentative D call: TRBD1 (5 bases). Germline CDR1 is MRHNA and CDR2 is SNTAGT. V lost 0 bases to trimming and J lost 7 bases, with 6 bases between them. The CDR3 spans 12 residues.

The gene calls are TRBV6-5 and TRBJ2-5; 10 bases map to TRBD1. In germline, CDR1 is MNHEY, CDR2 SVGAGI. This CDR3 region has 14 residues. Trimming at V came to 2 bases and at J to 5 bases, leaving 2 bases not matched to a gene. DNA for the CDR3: TGTGCCAGCAGTTACCGACAGGGGGCTGAGACCCAGTACTTC. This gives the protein CASSYRQGAETQYF.

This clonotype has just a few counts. CDR3 nucleotides: TGTGCCAGCAGCTTTCAGGGGGCCGTGATGAACACTGAAGCTTTCTTT. This encodes CASSFQGAVMNTEAFF. The chain carries TRBV7-9 and TRBJ1-1; 8 bases match TRBD1. The CDR3 has 16 residues. Trimming cost V 3 bases and J 0 bases; bases outside gene matches: 6. Germline V gene data show CDR1 as SEHNR and CDR2 as FQNEAQ (reference sequence).

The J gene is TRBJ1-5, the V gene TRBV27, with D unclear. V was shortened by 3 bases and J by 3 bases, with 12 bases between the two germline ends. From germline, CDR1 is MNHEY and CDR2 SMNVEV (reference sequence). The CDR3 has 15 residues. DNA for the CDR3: TGTGCCAGCAGTTTGGTTGGGGATTTCAATCAGCCCCAGCATTTT. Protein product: CASSLVGDFNQPQHF.

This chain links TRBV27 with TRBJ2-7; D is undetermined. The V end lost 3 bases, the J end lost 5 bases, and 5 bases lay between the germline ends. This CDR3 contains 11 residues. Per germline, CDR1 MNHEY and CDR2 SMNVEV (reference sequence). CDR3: CASSLFNEQYF. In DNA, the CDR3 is TGTGCCAGCAGTTTGTTCAACGAGCAGTACTTC.